This T cell receptor (beta chain) came from a study of CD8+CD57+ T cells in acquired aplastic anemia. Study details: Mean yield of DNA from sorted CD4+ and CD8+ cells was approximately 3 ug. The study, taken as a whole, reports: A significant difference in CD8+ Simpson's diversity between patients and controls was not found. In common between the patients and the controls were more than 25 CD8+ CDR3 sequences.

The CDR3 covers 15 residues. Germline V CDR1 and CDR2: GTSNPN, SVGIG (reference sequence). According to the study, genomic DNA was the template for TCR beta VDJ and CDR3 profiling. Using its own MiXCR run on the reads, TCRdb lists one record per CDR3 protein. The sample lists 95,000 to 150,000 distinct CDR3 sequences, about 43% occurring once. This clonotype occurred a few times. Its specificity is unknown. One end of the junction varies from germline; a read error may be responsible. CD8+CD57+ cell expansion, shown by flow cytometry, had occurred in the patients selected for sequencing. The cohort consisted entirely of patients having severe acquired aplastic anemia.

The J gene is TRBJ1-6, the V gene TRBV30; D is ambiguous. Material for sequencing was sorted CD4+, CD8+, or CD8+CD57+ T cells (not recorded which) from PBMCs. This TCR was sampled from a human donor with aplastic anemia. The CDR3 loop is CAWRTFWSYNSPPHF. The CDR3 coding sequence is TGTGCCTGGAGAACCTTTTGGTCCTATAATTCACCCCCCCACTTT.